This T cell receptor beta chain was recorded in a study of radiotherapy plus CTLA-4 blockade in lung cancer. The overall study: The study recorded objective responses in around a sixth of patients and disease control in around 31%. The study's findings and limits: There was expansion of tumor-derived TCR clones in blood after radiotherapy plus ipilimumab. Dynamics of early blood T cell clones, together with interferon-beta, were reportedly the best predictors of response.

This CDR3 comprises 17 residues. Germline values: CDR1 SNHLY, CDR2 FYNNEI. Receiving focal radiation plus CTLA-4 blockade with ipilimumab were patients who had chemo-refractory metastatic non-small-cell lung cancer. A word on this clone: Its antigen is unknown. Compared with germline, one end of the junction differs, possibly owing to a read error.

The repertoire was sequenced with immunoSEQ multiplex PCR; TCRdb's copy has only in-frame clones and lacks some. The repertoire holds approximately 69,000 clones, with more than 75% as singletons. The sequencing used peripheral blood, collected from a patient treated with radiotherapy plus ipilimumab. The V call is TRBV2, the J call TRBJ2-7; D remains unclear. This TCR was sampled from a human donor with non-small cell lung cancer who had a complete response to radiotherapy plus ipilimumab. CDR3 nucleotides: TGTGCCAGCAGAGAAGAATTCTCCACCTGGACCTACTACGAGCAGTACTTC. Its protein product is CASREEFSTWTYYEQYF. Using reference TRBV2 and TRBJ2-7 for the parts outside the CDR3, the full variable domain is EPEVTQTPSHQVTQMGQEVILRCVPISNHLYFYWYRQILGQKVEFLVSFYNNEISEKSEIFDDQFSVERPDGSNFTLKIRSTKLEDSAMYFCASREEFSTWTYYEQYFGPGTRLTVT.